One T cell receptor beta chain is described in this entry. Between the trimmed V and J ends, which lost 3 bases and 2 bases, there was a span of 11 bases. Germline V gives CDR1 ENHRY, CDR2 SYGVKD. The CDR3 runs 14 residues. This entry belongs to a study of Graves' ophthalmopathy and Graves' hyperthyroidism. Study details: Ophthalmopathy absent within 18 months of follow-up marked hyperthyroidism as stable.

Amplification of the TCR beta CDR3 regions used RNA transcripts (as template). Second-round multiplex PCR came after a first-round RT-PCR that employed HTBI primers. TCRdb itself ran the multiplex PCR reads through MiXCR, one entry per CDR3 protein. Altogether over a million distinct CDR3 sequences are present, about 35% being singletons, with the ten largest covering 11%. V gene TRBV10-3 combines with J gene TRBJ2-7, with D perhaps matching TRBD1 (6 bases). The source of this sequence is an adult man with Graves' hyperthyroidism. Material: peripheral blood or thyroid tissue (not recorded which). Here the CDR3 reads CAISDPRTAYEQYF. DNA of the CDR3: TGTGCCATCAGTGACCCCCGGACAGCCTACGAGCAGTACTTC.